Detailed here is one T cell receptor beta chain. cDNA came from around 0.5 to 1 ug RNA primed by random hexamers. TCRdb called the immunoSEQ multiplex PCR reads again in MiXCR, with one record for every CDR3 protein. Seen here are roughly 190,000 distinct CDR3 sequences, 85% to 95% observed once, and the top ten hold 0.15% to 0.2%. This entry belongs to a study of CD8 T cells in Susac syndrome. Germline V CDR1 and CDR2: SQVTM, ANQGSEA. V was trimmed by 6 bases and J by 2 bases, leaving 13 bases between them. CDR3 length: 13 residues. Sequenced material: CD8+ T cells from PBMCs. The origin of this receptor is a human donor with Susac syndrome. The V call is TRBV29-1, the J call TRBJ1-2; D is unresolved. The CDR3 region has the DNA TGCAGCGTCCCTCCGACCAACAACTATGGCTACACCTTC. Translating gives CSVPPTNNYGYTF.